This T cell receptor (beta chain) was sequenced during a study of cytomegalovirus exposure and HLA in healthy donors. Study-wide points: Usually a TCR sequence was rare, but some public TCRs were found in many donors.

V was shortened by 0 bases and J by 4 bases, with 4 bases between the two germline ends. The CDR3 loop spans 13 amino acids. CDR1 is SGHAT and CDR2 is FQNNGV in the germline V gene. This clone was recorded only once. Its antigen is still unknown. In the PCR, 60 Vbeta and 13 Jbeta primers were used. Profiled with immunoSEQ multiplex PCR; TCRdb holds only in-frame clones, not every one. This repertoire shows just under 150,000 clones, roughly 76% found once; its top ten account for 2.5% to 3.5%. V is TRBV11-2 and J is TRBJ1-5; D not certain. The sequencing sample was made of PBMCs. This TCR was recovered from a woman in her 30s in good health and CMV-seronegative. The CDR3 DNA sequence: TGTGCCAGCAGCTTAGAGGCTAATCAGCCCCAGCATTTT. This translates into CASSLEANQPQHF.